A single TCR beta chain is shown here with its context. Its antigen target is currently unknown. Base quality data are lacking; no much larger clone is found one base away. PBMCs were isolated by Ficoll-Paque density gradient centrifugation. The data derive from a study of T-cell memory formation after mild COVID-19 (TCRdb year 2021). Notes on the research overall: TCR sequence clusters from the two donors were found to be largely donor specific. The cohort was made up of two young adult volunteers, one female and one male, who were previously healthy. In a couple of donors, T-cell clones that expanded and contracted after mild COVID-19 were tracked by sequencing TCRalpha and TCRbeta repertoires over time. On the study overall, not on this receptor specifically: Some responding clones were found in pre-infection memory, which suggests that pre-existing cross-reactive memory T cells took part in the SARS-CoV-2 response. SARS-CoV-2 specificity of the second-wave clones peaking on day 37 was not confirmed. Clones contracting from day 15 to 85 had balanced CD4/CD8 phenotypes, while a second wave expanding from day 15 to 37 was biased towards CD4+. The study covered only a couple of mild cases, and larger cohorts including severe cases with pre-infection samples were considered necessary. Contracting CD4+ clones appeared mostly in the CM and EM memory subsets, whereas CD8+ clones were enriched in EMRA.

These reads were obtained on an Illumina NovaSeq 6000. TCRalpha and TCRbeta cDNA libraries were built by 5'RACE with constant-segment primers, adding sample barcodes and unique molecular identifiers. RNA was extracted from every sample with Trizol reagent. Library amplification was performed in two PCR steps, and a second sample barcode and Illumina TruSeq adapters were introduced in the second step. Sequencing of the libraries was done on an Illumina NovaSeq, producing 2 x 150 bp paired-end reads. The published analysis was carried out like this. The reads were demultiplexed and collapsed into UMI-guided consensus sequences using migec v1.2.7. With mixcr v2.1.11, UMI consensuses were aligned to TRA and TRB V and J templates and assembled into clonotypes. A clonotype was counted as expanded or contracted only when both edgeR and NoisET called the clonotype significant, with the noise models trained on biological replicates. For edgeR calls, the thresholds were a false discovery rate-adjusted p below 0.01 and a log2 fold-change of 1. As an exploratory analysis of dynamics, max-normalized trajectories of the 1000 most abundant clonotypes were examined by PCA with hierarchical clustering. The CD4 or CD8 phenotype of responding clones was assigned using the separately sequenced CD4+ and CD8+ repertoires. TCRdb applied fastp at Q25 and MiXCR to the public reads, then kept only in-frame beta chains. Every entry covers one CDR3 protein and lists the most common genes and DNA from its rows. The V and J calls shown here were made by TCRdb, not taken from the authors' results. Present in this sample are 200,000 to 250,000 distinct CDR3 sequences, around 26% of which were seen just once. The ten largest clonotypes hold 11% of the sample.

Trimming accounts for 5 bases at V and 2 bases at J, while the number of junction bases matched to no gene is 9. Based on the germline V gene (reference sequence), the CDR1 and CDR2 sequences are SEHNR and FQNEAQ. Measured from the cysteine to the phenylalanine, the CDR3 is 16 residues long. The only DNA kept is the CDR3, 48 bases in frame from the first base. The sequence was collected from an adult woman who had mild COVID-19 (a few samples of this study predate the infection). The sample titles of this study are shuffled in the database, so cell type and time point are left out; the donor was told from shared clones. Sequenced input: PBMCs or a T cell subset sorted from them (not recorded which). The chain couples TRBV7-9 to TRBJ1-1; 9 bases in the middle match TRBD1. The CDR3 reads as follows: CASSHGLQGANTEAFF. In nucleotides, the sequence is TGTGCCAGCAGCCACGGACTACAGGGGGCTAACACTGAAGCTTTCTTT.